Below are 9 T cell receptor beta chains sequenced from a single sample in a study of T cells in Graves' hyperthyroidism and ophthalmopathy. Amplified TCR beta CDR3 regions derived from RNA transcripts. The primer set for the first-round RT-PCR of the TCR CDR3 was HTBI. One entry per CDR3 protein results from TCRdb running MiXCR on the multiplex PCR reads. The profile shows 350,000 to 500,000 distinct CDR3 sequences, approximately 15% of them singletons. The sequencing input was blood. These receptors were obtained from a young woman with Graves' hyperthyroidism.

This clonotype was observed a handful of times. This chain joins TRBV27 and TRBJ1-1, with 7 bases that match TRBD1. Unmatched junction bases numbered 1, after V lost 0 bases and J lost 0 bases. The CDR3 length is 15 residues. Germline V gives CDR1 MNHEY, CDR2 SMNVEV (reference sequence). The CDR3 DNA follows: TGTGCCAGCAGTTTATCGGGACAGTTGAACACTGAAGCTTTCTTT. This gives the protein CASSLSGQLNTEAFF.

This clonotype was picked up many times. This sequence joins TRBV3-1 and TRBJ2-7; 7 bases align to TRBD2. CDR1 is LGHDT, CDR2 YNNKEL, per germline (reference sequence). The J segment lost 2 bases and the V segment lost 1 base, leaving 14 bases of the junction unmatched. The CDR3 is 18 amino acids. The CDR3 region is CASSQGVSGDRSTYEQYF. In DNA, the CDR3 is TGTGCCAGCAGCCAAGGGGTAAGCGGGGATCGATCAACCTACGAGCAGTACTTC.

For the CDR3, the DNA is TGTGCCAGCAGTCACTCACAGGGAGGCCTGAACACTGAAGCTTTCTTT. It yields the protein CASSHSQGGLNTEAFF. The chain links TRBV6-1 to TRBJ1-1; the D gene is possibly TRBD1 (6 bases). The CDR3 contains 16 residues. V gave up 5 bases and J gave up 0 bases, with 16 bases separating them. CDR1 and CDR2 (germline): MNHNS, SASEGT.

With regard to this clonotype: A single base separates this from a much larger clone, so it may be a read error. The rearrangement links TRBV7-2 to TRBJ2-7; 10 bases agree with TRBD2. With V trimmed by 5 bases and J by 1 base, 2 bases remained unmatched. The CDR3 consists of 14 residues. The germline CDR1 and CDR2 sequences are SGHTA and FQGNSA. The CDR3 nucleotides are TGTGCCAGCAGCCATAGCGGGAGGTCCTACGAGCAGTACTTC. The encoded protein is CASSHSGRSYEQYF.

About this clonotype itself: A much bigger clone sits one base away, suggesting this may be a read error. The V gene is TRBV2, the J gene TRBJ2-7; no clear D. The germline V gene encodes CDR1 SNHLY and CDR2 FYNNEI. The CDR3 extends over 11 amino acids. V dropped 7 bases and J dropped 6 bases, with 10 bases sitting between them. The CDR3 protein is CASTPQCEQYF. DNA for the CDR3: TGTGCCAGCACTCCACAGTGCGAGCAGTACTTC.

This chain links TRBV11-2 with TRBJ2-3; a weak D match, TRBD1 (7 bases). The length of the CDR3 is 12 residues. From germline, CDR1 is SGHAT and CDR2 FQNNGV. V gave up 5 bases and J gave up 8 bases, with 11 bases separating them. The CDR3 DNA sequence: TGTGCCAGCAGCCCCCAGGGGGGTACGCAGTATTTT. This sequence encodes CASSPQGGTQYF.

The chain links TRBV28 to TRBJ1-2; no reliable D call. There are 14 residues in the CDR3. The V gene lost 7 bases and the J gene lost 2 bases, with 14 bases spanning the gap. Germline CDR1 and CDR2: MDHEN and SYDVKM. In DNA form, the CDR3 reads TGTGCCAGCACCGACCAGTCTGCGAACTATGGCTACACCTTC. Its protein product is CASTDQSANYGYTF.

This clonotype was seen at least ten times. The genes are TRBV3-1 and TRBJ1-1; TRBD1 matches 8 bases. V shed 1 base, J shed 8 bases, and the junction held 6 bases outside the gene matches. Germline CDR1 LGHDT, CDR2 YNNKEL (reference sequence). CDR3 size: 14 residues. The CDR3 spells CASSQGDRWTEAFF. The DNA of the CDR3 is TGTGCCAGCAGCCAAGGGGACAGGTGGACCGAAGCTTTCTTT.

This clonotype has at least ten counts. The CDR3 protein is CAWSVMGMPFF. CDR3 sequence (DNA): TGTGCCTGGAGTGTAATGGGGATGCCTTTCTTT. The chain couples TRBV30 to TRBJ1-1; D unclear. CDR1 GTSNPN and CDR2 SVGIG come from the germline V gene (reference sequence). Trimming stripped 0 bases from V and 12 bases from J, with 11 bases between. This CDR3 contains 11 residues.